These T cell receptor beta chains were read from a single sample in a study of T cells in Graves' hyperthyroidism and ophthalmopathy. From the multiplex PCR reads, TCRdb called clonotypes with MiXCR, one entry per CDR3 protein. Of under 400,000 distinct CDR3 sequences in the sample, 16% were seen once. Sample: blood. The receptors were gathered from a man in his thirties or forties with Graves' hyperthyroidism. Each CDR3 is given with its conserved first and last residue. A D gene is named only where the DNA matches it firmly. Size values are once, few and many counts, or a class for expanded clones, and some rows have none.

V gene	D gene	clone size	J gene	CDR3 protein	CDR3 DNA
TRBV7-9	TRBD2	few	TRBJ2-3	CASSLTSGLSTDTQYF	TGTGCCAGCAGCCTGACTAGCGGGCTTAGCACAGATACGCAGTATTTT
TRBV27	.	many	TRBJ2-3	CATVNTDTQYF	TGTGCCACCGTAAACACAGATACGCAGTATTTT
TRBV12-3/TRBV12-4	.	many	TRBJ2-7	CASSSYRWGEQYF	TGTGCCAGCAGTTCATACCGCTGGGGCGAGCAGTACTTC
TRBV7-8	TRBD1	many	TRBJ2-7	CASSPRDRFYEQYF	TGTGCCAGCAGCCCCCGGGACAGATTCTACGAGCAGTACTTC
TRBV4-1	.	few	TRBJ2-2	CASSQGYTGELFF	TGCGCCAGCAGCCAAGGATACACCGGGGAGCTGTTTTTT
TRBV20-1	.	.	TRBJ2-5	CSASPTDTQYF	TGCAGTGCTTCGCCCACAGACACCCAGTACTTC
TRBV7-2	.	many	TRBJ2-4	CASSTWGAEAKNIQYF	TGTGCCAGCAGCACATGGGGGGCAGAAGCCAAAAACATTCAGTACTTC
TRBV24-1	TRBD1	.	TRBJ1-1	CATSDSTGTGGSGAFF	TGTGCCACCAGTGATTCCACCGGGACAGGGGGTTCGGGAGCTTTCTTT
TRBV5-1	.	many	TRBJ2-1	CASSLPMSSYNEQFF	TGCGCCAGCAGCTTGCCCATGAGCTCCTACAATGAGCAGTTCTTC
TRBV24-1	.	many	TRBJ2-3	CATSYPGTSTDTQYF	TGTGCCACCAGTTACCCCGGGACTAGCACAGATACGCAGTATTTT
TRBV12-3/TRBV12-4	TRBD1	many	TRBJ2-1	CASSFTGGNEQFF	TGTGCCAGCAGTTTTACAGGGGGGAATGAGCAGTTCTTC
TRBV28	.	many	TRBJ2-3	CASTGPVPYTQYF	TGTGCCAGCACAGGACCGGTCCCCTATACGCAGTATTTT
TRBV15	.	few	TRBJ1-3	CATSRAVSGNTIYF	TGTGCCACCAGCAGAGCCGTCTCTGGAAACACCATATATTTT
TRBV27	.	many	TRBJ2-5	CASSPTVGETQYF	TGTGCCAGCTCCCCGACCGTGGGAGAGACCCAGTACTTC
TRBV5-1	TRBD1	many	TRBJ1-1	CASSYGTGSRLQGEAFF	TGCGCCAGCAGCTACGGGACAGGGAGTCGTTTACAGGGTGAAGCTTTCTTT
TRBV27	TRBD2	few	TRBJ2-1	CASSVFNPGLAGLRNEQFF	TGTGCCAGCAGTGTCTTCAATCCGGGACTAGCGGGACTTAGGAATGAGCAGTTCTTC
TRBV15	.	.	TRBJ1-5	CATSRGGMGNQPQHF	TGTGCCACCAGCAGAGGGGGTATGGGCAATCAGCCCCAGCATTTT
TRBV3-1	.	many	TRBJ2-2	CASSGGGVTGELFF	TGTGCCAGCAGCGGGGGCGGGGTCACCGGGGAGCTGTTTTTT
TRBV27	.	.	TRBJ2-1	CASSLRWRVSKSYNEQFF	TGTGCCAGCAGTTTAAGGTGGAGGGTCTCTAAATCCTACAATGAGCAGTTCTTC
TRBV29-1	.	few	TRBJ2-7	CSVGGGGETYEQYF	TGCAGCGTTGGGGGGGGCGGCGAAACCTACGAGCAGTACTTC
TRBV30	.	.	TRBJ2-1	CAWHHGGSYNEQFF	TGTGCCTGGCACCATGGGGGGTCCTACAATGAGCAGTTCTTC
TRBV6-5	.	few	TRBJ2-2	CASSYVTGNTGELFF	TGTGCCAGCAGTTACGTGACAGGGAACACCGGGGAGCTGTTTTTT
TRBV30	.	.	TRBJ2-3	CAWSGDTTDTQYF	TGTGCCTGGAGTGGGGACACCACAGATACGCAGTATTTT